This T cell receptor (beta chain) appears in the sequencing data of a study of patients and donors after allogeneic stem cell transplantation. This CDR3 has 17 amino acids. CDR1 is MNHEY and CDR2 is SMNVEV in the germline V gene (reference sequence). The V end was cut by 8 bases, the J end by 0 bases, with 22 bases between. TCRdb re-called the RT-PCR reads with MiXCR, one entry per CDR3 protein. The table has around 200,000 distinct CDR3 sequences, around 41% seen once. The specimen was blood, either unsorted or a sorted T cell fraction (not recorded which). The rearrangement links TRBV27 to TRBJ1-1, with D perhaps matching TRBD1 (6 bases). The sequence came from a human donor who was either an allogeneic HSCT recipient or a stem cell or donor lymphocyte infusion donor (not recorded which). It is not recorded whose cells these are; they may come from a transplant donor. Here the CDR3 reads CASGWRGLQAMNTEAFF. The DNA for the CDR3 is TGTGCCAGCGGATGGCGGGGGCTTCAGGCGATGAACACTGAAGCTTTCTTT.